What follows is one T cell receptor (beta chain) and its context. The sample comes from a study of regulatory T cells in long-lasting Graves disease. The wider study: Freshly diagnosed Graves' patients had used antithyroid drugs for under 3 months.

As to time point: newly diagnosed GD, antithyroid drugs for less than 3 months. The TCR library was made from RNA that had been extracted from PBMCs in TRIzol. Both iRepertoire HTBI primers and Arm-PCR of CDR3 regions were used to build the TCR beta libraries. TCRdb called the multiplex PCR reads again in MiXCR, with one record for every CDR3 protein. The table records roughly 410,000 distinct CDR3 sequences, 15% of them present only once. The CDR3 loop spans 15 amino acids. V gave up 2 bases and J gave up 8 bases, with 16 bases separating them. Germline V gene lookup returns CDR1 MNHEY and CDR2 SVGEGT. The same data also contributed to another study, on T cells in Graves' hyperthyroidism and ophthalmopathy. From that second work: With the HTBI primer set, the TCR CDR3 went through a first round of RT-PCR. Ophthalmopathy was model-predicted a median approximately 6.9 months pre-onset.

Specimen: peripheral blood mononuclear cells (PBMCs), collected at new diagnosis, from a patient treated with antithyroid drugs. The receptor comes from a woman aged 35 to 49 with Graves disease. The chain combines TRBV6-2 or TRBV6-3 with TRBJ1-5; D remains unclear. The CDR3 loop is CASSYPRHPMEPQHF. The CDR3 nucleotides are TGTGCCAGCAGTTACCCCAGACACCCCATGGAGCCCCAGCATTTT.